This is a list of T cell receptor beta chains from one sample in a study of blood T cell repertoires in COVID-19. Produced via immunoSEQ multiplex PCR; TCRdb's table is partial and in-frame only. The sample holds approximately 220,000 clones, 89% seen once. The sequenced material came from PBMCs or T cells enriched from blood (not recorded which). These receptors originate from a woman aged 25-40 years with acute COVID-19. CDR3s include the opening cysteine and the closing phenylalanine or tryptophan. D genes are given only for firm matches. Clone sizes are given selectively: once, few, many, or a class where the clone is expanded.

D gene,V gene,J gene,CDR3 length,clone size,CDR3 protein,CDR3 DNA
TRBD1,TRBV28,TRBJ2-7,15,.,CASSFYRDSSYEQYF,TGTGCCAGCAGTTTCTATAGGGACAGTTCCTACGAGCAGTACTTC
TRBD1,TRBV5-1,TRBJ2-7,14,.,CASSSPETGFEQYF,TGCGCCAGCAGCTCCCCTGAGACAGGGTTCGAGCAGTACTTC
TRBD1,TRBV11-2,TRBJ2-5,15,.,CASSLEPTGAETQYF,TGTGCCAGCAGCTTAGAGCCGACAGGGGCAGAGACCCAGTACTTC
.,TRBV7-3,TRBJ1-1,15,.,CASSLSWAPNTEAFF,TGTGCCAGCAGCTTAAGTTGGGCGCCGAACACTGAAGCTTTCTTT
TRBD1,TRBV27,TRBJ2-2,16,once,CASRKWGQGSSGELFF,TGTGCCAGCAGGAAATGGGGACAGGGAAGTTCCGGGGAGCTGTTTTTT
.,TRBV7-6,TRBJ1-3,15,.,CASSPGSVSGNTIYF,TGTGCCAGCAGCCCAGGATCAGTCTCTGGAAACACCATATATTTT
TRBD2,TRBV7-9,TRBJ2-1,15,.,CASSPLRGGSNEQFF,TGTGCCAGCAGCCCTCTTAGGGGAGGGTCGAATGAGCAGTTCTTC
TRBD1,TRBV4-1,TRBJ1-1,15,.,CASSQGDRAGTEAFF,TGCGCCAGCAGCCAAGGGGACAGGGCCGGCACTGAAGCTTTCTTT
.,TRBV10-1,TRBJ2-7,16,.,CASSAYRFQPSYEQYF,TGCGCCAGCAGTGCTTACAGGTTCCAGCCCTCCTACGAGCAGTACTTC
TRBD1,TRBV5-1,TRBJ2-1,16,.,CASSLAPGTGDNEQFF,TGCGCCAGCAGCTTGGCCCCTGGGACAGGGGACAATGAGCAGTTCTTC
.,TRBV5-4,TRBJ2-5,14,once,CASSIYPRWETQYF,TGTGCCAGCAGCATATACCCCAGGTGGGAGACCCAGTACTTC
.,TRBV9,TRBJ1-1,13,.,CASGQGVWAEAFF,TGTGCCAGCGGCCAGGGTGTTTGGGCTGAAGCTTTCTTT
.,TRBV7-2,TRBJ2-6,18,.,CASSLGPGHYSGANVLTF,TGTGCCAGCAGCTTGGGGCCAGGGCATTACTCTGGGGCCAACGTCCTGACTTTC
TRBD1,TRBV11-3,TRBJ2-1,14,.,CASSSWDSPNEQFF,TGTGCCAGCAGCTCCTGGGACAGCCCCAATGAGCAGTTCTTC
.,TRBV19,TRBJ2-5,13,.,CASSYRESGTQYF,TGTGCCAGTAGTTATCGGGAGTCAGGGACCCAGTACTTC
TRBD1,TRBV19,TRBJ1-2,14,.,CATSNQGTAYGYTF,TGTGCCACCTCCAACCAGGGGACAGCCTATGGCTACACCTTC
.,TRBV9,TRBJ1-2,14,.,CASSVEETGYGYTF,TGTGCCAGCAGCGTAGAAGAGACAGGTTACGGCTACACCTTC
.,TRBV18,TRBJ2-7,14,.,CASSQGSLLYEQYF,TGTGCCAGCTCTCAGGGATCCCTTCTATACGAGCAGTACTTC
TRBD1,TRBV3-1/TRBV3-2,TRBJ1-4,15,.,CASSHTGVSNEKLFF,TGTGCCAGCAGCCATACAGGGGTCAGTAATGAAAAACTGTTTTTT
TRBD1,TRBV7-8,TRBJ2-7,16,.,CASSLPRTGRTYEQYF,TGTGCCAGCAGCTTACCCCGGACAGGGAGGACCTACGAGCAGTACTTC
.,TRBV9,TRBJ2-2,15,.,CASSVAGGNTGELFF,TGTGCCAGCAGCGTAGCCGGGGGGAACACCGGGGAGCTGTTTTTT
TRBD1,TRBV11-2,TRBJ2-7,14,.,CASSQDRGSYEQYF,TGTGCCAGCAGCCAGGACAGGGGGTCCTACGAGCAGTACTTC
.,TRBV12-3/TRBV12-4,TRBJ1-5,13,.,CASSLWEGQPQHF,TGTGCCAGCAGTTTATGGGAGGGTCAGCCCCAGCATTTT
.,TRBV19,TRBJ1-1,13,.,CASSIDAGTEAFF,TGTGCCAGTAGTATAGACGCAGGCACTGAAGCTTTCTTT
.,TRBV3-1/TRBV3-2,TRBJ1-3,13,.,CASSQVVGNTIYF,TGTGCCAGCAGCCAAGTAGTCGGAAACACCATATATTTT
.,TRBV4-1,TRBJ1-1,14,.,CASGGVMGNTEAFF,TGCGCCAGCGGAGGGGTTATGGGGAACACTGAAGCTTTCTTT
TRBD1,TRBV9,TRBJ2-7,14,once,CASSLGTGRHEQYF,TGTGCCAGCAGCTTAGGGACAGGGAGGCACGAGCAGTACTTC
.,TRBV4-1,TRBJ2-5,16,.,CASSQGRAGEQETQYF,TGCGCCAGCAGCCAAGGGCGGGCAGGGGAACAAGAGACCCAGTACTTC
.,TRBV29-1,TRBJ2-2,12,.,CSVALWTGELFF,TGCAGCGTTGCCCTATGGACCGGGGAGCTGTTTTTT
.,TRBV6-5,TRBJ1-6,15,.,CASRGDGSYNSPLHF,TGTGCCAGCAGGGGCGATGGGTCCTATAATTCACCCCTCCACTTT
TRBD1,TRBV12-3/TRBV12-4,TRBJ2-5,12,few,CASSPGGETQYF,TGTGCCAGCAGCCCAGGGGGAGAGACCCAGTACTTC
TRBD1,TRBV2,TRBJ2-7,13,.,CASNRGLAYEQYF,TGTGCCAGCAACAGGGGGCTTGCTTACGAGCAGTACTTC
.,TRBV12-5,TRBJ1-2,13,.,CASGLSGVQGYTF,TGTGCTAGTGGTTTGTCAGGGGTACAGGGCTACACCTTC
.,TRBV10-1,TRBJ2-7,18,.,CASSESVQGPGASYEQYF,TGCGCCAGCAGTGAGTCGGTCCAAGGGCCAGGGGCCTCCTACGAGCAGTACTTC
.,TRBV5-1,TRBJ2-5,16,.,CASSSYDVTSRETQYF,TGCGCCAGCAGCTCTTATGATGTGACTAGTCGAGAGACCCAGTACTTC
.,TRBV4-3,TRBJ1-1,17,once,CASSQVVGGDRRTEAFF,TGCGCCAGCAGCCAAGTAGTTGGGGGGGATAGACGGACTGAAGCTTTCTTT
.,TRBV30,TRBJ1-1,13,.,CAWGQSADTEAFF,TGTGCCTGGGGCCAGAGCGCGGACACTGAAGCTTTCTTT
.,TRBV28,TRBJ1-4,13,.,CASTPPTDEKLFF,TGTGCCAGCACCCCGCCCACGGATGAAAAACTGTTTTTT
.,TRBV7-2,TRBJ1-6,14,.,CASSLGYPSSPLHF,TGTGCCAGCAGCTTAGGGTACCCGAGTTCACCCCTCCACTTT
TRBD1,TRBV5-6,TRBJ1-1,16,.,CASSPFRTGMNTEAFF,TGTGCCAGCAGCCCCTTTCGGACAGGGATGAACACTGAAGCTTTCTTT
TRBD1,TRBV18,TRBJ1-5,17,few,CASSPGTGDYSNQPQHF,TGTGCCAGCTCGCCCGGGACAGGGGATTATAGCAATCAGCCCCAGCATTTT
TRBD2,TRBV9,TRBJ2-3,16,.,CASSVDSGGSTDTQYF,TGTGCCAGCAGCGTAGATAGCGGGGGGAGCACAGATACGCAGTATTTT
TRBD2,TRBV9,TRBJ2-3,17,.,CASSVLDSGGATDTQYF,TGTGCCAGCAGCGTTTTAGATAGCGGGGGGGCCACAGATACGCAGTATTTT
.,TRBV7-9,TRBJ2-2,14,.,CASSLSGSTGELFF,TGTGCCAGCAGCTTGTCAGGCAGCACCGGGGAGCTGTTTTTT